The 19 T cell receptor beta chains in this list originate from one sample, sequenced in a study of cytomegalovirus exposure and HLA in healthy donors. Produced via immunoSEQ multiplex PCR; TCRdb's table is partial and in-frame only. The profile shows some 150,000 clones, around nine tenths of them singletons. Sequencing was done on a sample of PBMCs. The receptor source for this set is a woman aged 18-29 years in good health and CMV-seropositive.

The J gene is TRBJ1-5, the V gene TRBV30; D is unclear. Trimming shortened V by 0 bases and J by 0 bases, and 6 bases separated the two germline ends. CDR1 and CDR2 (germline): GTSNPN, SVGIG (reference sequence). This CDR3 comprises 14 residues. The CDR3: CAWSVSVSNQPQHF. The CDR3 DNA is TGTGCCTGGAGTGTTTCTGTTAGCAATCAGCCCCAGCATTTT. Based on the CDR3 plus reference TRBV30 and TRBJ1-5, the full variable domain is SQTIHQWPATLVQPVGSPLSLECTVEGTSNPNLYWYRQAAGRGLQLLFYSVGIGQISSEVPQNLSASRPQDRQFILSSKKLLLSDSGFYLCAWSVSVSNQPQHFGDGTRLSIL.

This chain connects TRBV7-2 to TRBJ2-6; a weak D match, TRBD2 (6 bases). The CDR3 is made up of 16 amino acids. CDR1 is SGHTA, CDR2 FQGNSA, per germline. V lost 1 base and J lost 1, with 8 bases in between. Written as DNA, the CDR3 is TGTGCCAGCAGCTTAGGTGGGACTTCTGGGGCCAACGTCCTGACTTTC. It specifies CASSLGGTSGANVLTF.

J is TRBJ2-1 and V is TRBV30, with 7 bases fitting TRBD2. The CDR3 is 18 amino acids. Germline trimming cut 3 bases from V and 0 bases from J; bases unmatched to any gene: 14. CDR1 is GTSNPN and CDR2 is SVGIG in the germline V gene (reference sequence). Here the CDR3 reads CAWRAGLATSSSYNEQFF. The DNA for the CDR3 is TGTGCCTGGAGAGCGGGACTCGCTACTTCAAGCTCCTACAATGAGCAGTTCTTC.

This clone was found a few times. The J gene is TRBJ1-1, the V gene TRBV10-1; D might be TRBD1 (6 bases). Germline loops: CDR1 WNHNN, CDR2 SYGVQD (reference sequence). The V end lost 7 bases, the J end lost 3 bases, and 12 bases lay between the germline ends. CDR3 length: 13 residues. DNA of the CDR3: TGCGCCAGCAATCGGGACACCGACACTGAAGCTTTCTTT. Its translation is CASNRDTDTEAFF.

The gene calls are TRBV30 and TRBJ1-3; tentative D call: TRBD1 (5 bases). This CDR3 has 15 residues. Trimming pared 0 bases from V and 6 bases from J, leaving 15 bases between. CDR1 is GTSNPN, CDR2 SVGIG, per germline (reference sequence). Written as DNA, the CDR3 is TGTGCCTGGAGTGTGCAGGGAGGCTTGGAAAACACCATATATTTT. Translated, it gives CAWSVQGGLENTIYF.

V gene TRBV19 combines with J gene TRBJ1-3; a possible D gene is TRBD1 (6 bases). Deletions cut 5 bases from V and 1 base from J, with 12 bases between. Germline CDR1 is LNHDA and CDR2 is SQIVND (reference sequence). The CDR3 has 15 amino acids. In DNA, the CDR3 is TGTGCCAGTAGTGCACCGGGACAATCTGGAAACACCATATATTTT. Translating gives CASSAPGQSGNTIYF.

The chain uses TRBV5-1 and TRBJ1-2; D uncertain. The CDR3 sequence is 14 residues long. The V and J ends lost 0 bases and 4 bases respectively, with 10 bases between them. The germline gives CDR1 SGHRS, CDR2 YFSETQ. The CDR3 DNA follows: TGCGCCAGCAGCTTGGAAGGAGGTGTCTATGGCTACACCTTC. It yields the protein CASSLEGGVYGYTF.

This sequence joins TRBV28 and TRBJ1-2; no definite D call. The ends were cut back, 7 bases at V and 3 bases at J, with 15 bases in the middle. Germline CDR1 MDHEN, CDR2 SYDVKM. The CDR3 runs 14 residues. The CDR3 DNA sequence: TGTGCCAGCAACAGACTAGACACCTACTATGGCTACACCTTC. Translation: CASNRLDTYYGYTF.

J is TRBJ1-5 and V is TRBV18, with D possibly TRBD1 on 5 matching bases. The CDR3 runs to 14 residues. V lost 2 bases, J lost 3 bases, and 8 bases lay in between. CDR1 and CDR2 from the germline V gene are KGHSH and LQKENI. The CDR3 reads CASSPVGDNQPQHF. The CDR3 nucleotides are TGTGCCAGCTCACCAGTAGGGGACAATCAGCCCCAGCATTTT.

The gene calls are TRBV29-1 and TRBJ2-7; TRBD2 matches at 11 bases. This CDR3 has 18 residues. The V gene end was trimmed by 1 base and the J gene end by 3 bases; junction bases not matched to a gene: 14. In germline, CDR1 is SQVTM, CDR2 ANQGSEA. As DNA, the CDR3 is TGCAGCGTTGAAGTAGGGCGGGTCGCGGGACTAGCGGTCTACGAGCAGTACTTC. Its protein product is CSVEVGRVAGLAVYEQYF.

The rearrangement links TRBV4-1 to TRBJ2-6; TRBD2 agrees at 8 bases. The germline CDR1 and CDR2 sequences are MGHRA and YSYEKL. V dropped 4 bases and J dropped 4; count of bases not matched to a gene: 12. This CDR3 contains 18 residues. This CDR3 is CASSLMSGSLSGANVLTF. The CDR3 bases are TGCGCCAGCAGCCTAATGAGCGGGAGTTTGTCCGGGGCCAACGTCCTGACTTTC.

The chain recombines TRBV6-5 with TRBJ1-1, with D tentatively TRBD1 (5 bases). The germline CDR1 and CDR2 sequences are MNHEY and SVGAGI. This CDR3 has 14 amino acids. The V gene lost 4 bases and the J gene lost 1 base, with 10 bases spanning the gap. CDR3 sequence (DNA): TGTGCCAGCAGTTCGCCTAGGGGGAACACTGAAGCTTTCTTT. Its protein is CASSSPRGNTEAFF.

The gene calls are TRBV10-3 and TRBJ1-2; 11 positions agree with TRBD1. The CDR3 extends over 15 amino acids. Trimming took 3 bases from V and 4 from J; bases not matched to a gene: 4. Germline loops: CDR1 ENHRY, CDR2 SYGVKD. The CDR3 nucleotides read TGTGCCATCAGTGACTCCGGGACAGGGGGCTATGGCTACACCTTC. As protein: CAISDSGTGGYGYTF.

This clone has only one observation. The chain carries TRBV2 and TRBJ2-2; the match to TRBD1 covers 12 bases. V was clipped by 5 bases and J by 5 bases; unmatched bases: 9. CDR3 length equals 17 residues. CDR1 and CDR2 from the germline V gene are SNHLY and FYNNEI. The CDR3 is CASSTGQGAFSTGELFF. CDR3 DNA sequence: TGTGCCAGCAGTACGGGACAGGGGGCATTTTCGACCGGGGAGCTGTTTTTT.

The chain carries TRBV28 and TRBJ1-1; tentatively, D is TRBD1 (6 bases). CDR1 and CDR2 (germline): MDHEN, SYDVKM. V lost 2 bases, J lost 6 bases, and 10 bases lay in between. The CDR3 has 13 amino acids. The CDR3 here is CASSLLKGAEAFF. Here the CDR3 DNA reads TGTGCCAGCAGTTTACTCAAGGGGGCTGAAGCTTTCTTT.

This chain joins TRBV5-1 and TRBJ2-2; D is perhaps TRBD2 (6 bases). Trimming pared 0 bases from V and 4 bases from J, leaving 10 bases between. The CDR3 extends over 15 amino acids. Germline CDR1 and CDR2: SGHRS and YFSETQ. Here the CDR3 DNA reads TGCGCCAGCAGCTTGGGCGGAGGGGTCACCGGGGAGCTGTTTTTT. Translated, it gives CASSLGGGVTGELFF.

V usage is TRBV28 and J usage is TRBJ2-7, with D unclear. The length of the CDR3 is 14 residues. V lost 6 bases, J lost 0 bases, and 12 bases lay in between. Per germline, CDR1 MDHEN and CDR2 SYDVKM. The CDR3 nucleotides are TGTGCCAGCAGCTGGAGACGGAGCTCCTACGAGCAGTACTTC. Translating it yields CASSWRRSSYEQYF.

The chain carries TRBV5-1 and TRBJ2-1; maybe TRBD2 (6 bases). The germline V gene has CDR1 SGHRS and CDR2 YFSETQ. V lost 0 bases and J lost 1, with 11 bases in between. The CDR3 totals 16 residues. CDR3 sequence (DNA): TGCGCCAGCAGCTTGGCGGGCGGGATTTCCTACAATGAGCAGTTCTTC. Amino acids: CASSLAGGISYNEQFF.

J is TRBJ2-7 and V is TRBV10-3; TRBD1 might be the D (5 bases). The length of the CDR3 is 16 residues. CDR1 and CDR2 (germline): ENHRY, SYGVKD. The ends were cut back, 1 base at V and 2 bases at J, with 15 bases in the middle. This CDR3 reads CAISELGQGAPYEQYF. The CDR3 nucleotides read TGTGCCATCAGTGAGTTGGGCCAGGGCGCACCCTACGAGCAGTACTTC.